This TCR beta chain was retrieved from a study of blood T cell repertoires in COVID-19. This CDR3 contains 18 residues. V lost 6 bases to trimming and J lost 5 bases, with 26 bases between them. Germline-derived CDR1 and CDR2 are MDHEN and SYDVKM. TCRdb keeps only in-frame clones here, not all; method: immunoSEQ multiplex PCR. The sample yields about 120,000 clones, approximately 85% seen once. The sequence came from an elderly man with acute or convalescent COVID-19. V is TRBV28 and J is TRBJ2-4; D unclear. The sequencing sample was made of peripheral blood. CDR3 DNA: TGTGCCAGCAGCCCCCTCGGCGCATACGCAGCGAACCAAAACATTCAGTACTTC. This codes for CASSPLGAYAANQNIQYF.